The 27 T cell receptor beta chains given below trace back to one sample, sequenced in a study of chemoradiotherapy in HPV16-positive cancers. Generated by immunoSEQ multiplex PCR, the TCRdb table keeps only in-frame clones and is missing some. The sample has approximately 7,000 clones; approximately 91% are singletons. Source: tumor tissue, taken from a patient who underwent chemoradiotherapy. Receptor source: a human donor with HPV-associated anogenital cancer.

Comments on this clone: One end of the junction fails to match germline, which may point to a read error. The CDR3 reads CASSRDRGTDTQYF. As DNA, the CDR3 is TGTGCTAGCAGCCGGGACAGGGGCACAGATACGCAGTATTTT. The J gene is TRBJ2-3, the V gene TRBV7-7; 9 bases are a match to TRBD1. CDR3 size: 14 residues. CDR1 is SSHAT, CDR2 FNYEAQ, per germline (reference sequence).

This clone was observed once. The chain links TRBV7-2 to TRBJ1-2; D ambiguous. Germline V gene lookup returns CDR1 SGHTA and CDR2 FQGNSA. There are 12 residues in the CDR3. The ends were cut back, 6 bases at V and 4 bases at J, with 9 bases in the middle. The CDR3 sequence is CASSPPTYGYTF. In DNA form, the CDR3 reads TGTGCCAGCAGTCCACCTACCTATGGCTACACCTTC.

V is TRBV2 and J is TRBJ1-5, with D uncertain. CDR3 size: 17 residues. V was pared by 0 bases and J by 0 bases, with 12 bases between. Germline CDR1 is SNHLY and CDR2 is FYNNEI. CDR3 sequence (DNA): TGTGCCAGCAGTGAAGCACGTGGCCTCTATAGCAATCAGCCCCAGCATTTT. Encoded protein: CASSEARGLYSNQPQHF.

The chain employs TRBV5-1 and TRBJ1-2, with TRBD1 matching 9 bases. Germline V gene sequence: CDR1 SGHRS, CDR2 YFSETQ. The CDR3 length is 15 residues. V lost 4 bases and J lost 0; bases outside the gene matches: 4. The CDR3 sequence is CASSPGQGANYGYTF. The CDR3 DNA reads TGCGCCAGCAGCCCGGGACAGGGAGCTAACTATGGCTACACCTTC.

This chain links TRBV7-8 with TRBJ1-2, with unresolved D. Germline V gives CDR1 SGHVS, CDR2 FQNEAQ. CDR3 length: 13 amino acids. V was clipped by 5 bases and J by 9 bases, with 16 bases between them. The CDR3 region has the DNA TGTGCCAGCAGCCCTGTCTCTTTACCCCGCTACACCTTC. It translates to CASSPVSLPRYTF.

The V gene is TRBV2, the J gene TRBJ2-5; D is tentatively TRBD1 or TRBD2 (5 bases each). Germline lookup yields CDR1 SNHLY and CDR2 FYNNEI. V lost 11 bases, J lost 5 bases, and 18 bases lay in between. The CDR3 covers 13 residues. The CDR3 sequence: CAAHTGPRETQYF. CDR3 sequence (DNA): TGTGCCGCGCACACGGGACCTCGGGAGACCCAGTACTTC.

The chain combines TRBV30 with TRBJ2-7; the match to TRBD1 covers 8 bases. Trimming took 5 bases from V and 2 from J; bases not matched to a gene: 2. The CDR3 has 12 residues. The germline CDR1 and CDR2 sequences are GTSNPN and SVGIG (reference sequence). CDR3 coding DNA: TGTGCCTGGGGGGACAGGCCCTACGAGCAGTACTTC. Translation gives CAWGDRPYEQYF.

V usage is TRBV7-3 and J usage is TRBJ2-2, with D hard to call. Trimming removed 2 bases from V and 2 bases from J, with 9 bases in between. Germline CDR1 SGHTA, CDR2 FQGTGA. The CDR3 loop spans 15 amino acids. CDR3: CASSLGIPNTGELFF. DNA for the CDR3: TGTGCCAGCAGCTTAGGGATACCAAACACCGGGGAGCTGTTTTTT. The entire variable domain, with the rest obtained from reference TRBV7-3 and TRBJ2-2, is as follows: GAGVSQTPSNKVTEKGKYVELRCDPISGHTALYWYRQSLGQGPEFLIYFQGTGAADDSGLPNDRFFAVRPEGSVSTLKIQRTERGDSAVYLCASSLGIPNTGELFFGEGSRLTVL.

This sequence joins TRBV29-1 and TRBJ2-7, with 11 nucleotides matching TRBD2. CDR1 is SQVTM, CDR2 ANQGSEA, per germline. The CDR3 runs 13 residues. After removal of 6 bases from V and 4 bases from J, the junction contained 5 bases not matched to a gene. CDR3 sequence reads: CSVVRLAGYEQYF. The CDR3 DNA reads as TGCAGCGTCGTCCGACTAGCGGGATACGAGCAGTACTTC.

The chain couples TRBV7-2 to TRBJ2-1; D remains ambiguous. The CDR3 consists of 13 residues. V lost 8 bases and J lost 3, with 11 bases in between. Germline CDR1 reads SGHTA; CDR2 reads FQGNSA. Here the CDR3 reads CASQESHYNEQFF. CDR3 DNA sequence: TGTGCCAGCCAGGAGAGCCACTACAATGAGCAGTTCTTC.

The rearrangement uses TRBV29-1 and TRBJ2-7; 8 bases map to TRBD1. The V gene end was trimmed by 1 base and the J gene end by 3 bases; junction bases not matched to a gene: 8. Germline V lookup: CDR1 SQVTM, CDR2 ANQGSEA. CDR3 length equals 15 residues. For the CDR3, the DNA is TGCAGCGTTGAAGGGTCGGGACAGGCGTACTACGAGCAGTACTTC. Amino acids: CSVEGSGQAYYEQYF.

The CDR3 DNA reads TGTGCCAGCAGCCGGGACAGCCAAGAGACCCAGTACTTC. This encodes CASSRDSQETQYF. The rearrangement joins TRBV14 to TRBJ2-5, with 7 bases fitting TRBD1. The CDR3 consists of 13 residues. The germline V gene has CDR1 SGHDN and CDR2 FVKESK. Unmatched junction bases numbered 0, after V lost 4 bases and J lost 1 base.

The rearrangement joins TRBV27 to TRBJ1-5; D remains unclear. This CDR3 spans 15 amino acids. Germline CDR1 and CDR2: MNHEY and SMNVEV (reference sequence). Trimming left V 5 bases short and J 7 bases short, with 18 bases between. CDR3 region: CASSRLGQDQQPQHF. In DNA form, the CDR3 reads TGTGCCAGCAGTCGCCTCGGGCAGGATCAACAGCCCCAGCATTTT.

The chain links TRBV6-5 to TRBJ2-1; the D gene is possibly TRBD2 (6 bases). Germline V lookup: CDR1 MNHEY, CDR2 SVGAGI. The CDR3 totals 13 residues. Trimming shortened V by 8 bases and J by 3 bases, and 11 bases separated the two germline ends. The CDR3 bases are TGTGCCAGCCGACGGGACTTCTACAATGAGCAGTTCTTC. Its translation is CASRRDFYNEQFF.

The rearrangement joins TRBV27 to TRBJ1-3; D not certain. V was cut by 5 bases and J by 2 bases, with 16 bases left in between. This CDR3 is built from 16 residues. Germline V gene lookup returns CDR1 MNHEY and CDR2 SMNVEV (reference sequence). The CDR3 here is CASSPLPNPTGNTIYF. Here the CDR3 DNA reads TGTGCCAGCAGTCCGCTACCTAACCCAACTGGAAACACCATATATTTT.

This clone came up a few times. V is TRBV7-9 and J is TRBJ1-1, with a weak D call TRBD1 (5 bases). The length of the CDR3 is 14 residues. Looked up from germline, CDR1 is SEHNR and CDR2 is FQNEAQ (reference sequence). V gave up 7 bases and J gave up 1 base, with 13 bases separating them. The CDR3 loop reads CASNDRDGNTEAFF. In nucleotides, the CDR3 is TGTGCCAGCAACGACCGGGACGGGAACACTGAAGCTTTCTTT.

The rearrangement joins TRBV27 to TRBJ2-3, with D possibly being TRBD1 (6 bases). The CDR3 extends over 15 amino acids. V was clipped by 4 bases and J by 0 bases, with 11 bases between them. The germline CDR1 and CDR2 sequences are MNHEY and SMNVEV (reference sequence). DNA for the CDR3: TGTGCCAGCAGTTCCTACAGGGCGAGCACAGATACGCAGTATTTT. It translates to CASSSYRASTDTQYF.

The rearrangement joins TRBV7-8 to TRBJ2-3; 11 bases are shared with TRBD2. The CDR3 is 12 residues long. Germline loops: CDR1 SGHVS, CDR2 FQNEAQ. The trim removed 5 bases at V and 15 bases at J, leaving 7 bases unmatched. CDR3 sequence (DNA): TGTGCCAGCAGCCGCAGACTAGCGGGATTTTATTTT. Its translation is CASSRRLAGFYF.

This clone is a singleton in its sample. The chain couples TRBV6-6 to TRBJ2-1, with D unresolved. This CDR3 comprises 15 residues. The V gene lost 1 base and the J gene lost 5 bases, with 12 bases spanning the gap. Germline V gives CDR1 MNHNY, CDR2 SVGAGI (reference sequence). The CDR3 spells CASSYLGPQNNEQFF. The CDR3 bases are TGTGCCAGCAGTTACTTAGGTCCCCAAAACAATGAGCAGTTCTTC.

The chain uses TRBV25-1 and TRBJ2-4, with no clear D. Germline V gene sequence: CDR1 MGHDK, CDR2 SYGVNS. The CDR3 extends over 14 amino acids. Trimming removed 0 bases at V and 7 bases at J, with 10 bases between. This CDR3 reads CASSEYKGLNIQYF. The CDR3 DNA reads as TGTGCCAGCAGTGAATATAAAGGGCTGAACATTCAGTACTTC.

This chain uses TRBV6-1 with TRBJ2-7; D unresolved. The germline V gene encodes CDR1 MNHNS and CDR2 SASEGT. Trimming took off 5 bases at V and 3 bases at J, with 2 bases between the two ends. CDR3 size: 10 residues. CDR3 sequence (DNA): TGTGCCAGCAGTCACTACGAGCAGTACTTC. It specifies CASSHYEQYF.

V usage is TRBV11-3 and J usage is TRBJ2-3; weak D call: TRBD1 (5 bases). The germline V gene has CDR1 SGHNT and CDR2 YENEEA. Deletions cut 4 bases from V and 3 bases from J, with 8 bases between. This CDR3 comprises 13 residues. In nucleotides, the CDR3 is TGTGCCAGCAGCTGGGGCAGTACAGATACGCAGTATTTT. Translation: CASSWGSTDTQYF.

This chain uses TRBV30 with TRBJ2-1; D is unclear. Trimming left V 3 bases short and J 6 bases short, with 9 bases between. Germline CDR1 reads GTSNPN; CDR2 reads SVGIG (reference sequence). The CDR3 is 12 residues long. The DNA of the CDR3 is TGTGCCTGGAGCGGTCCCGCCAATGAGCAGTTCTTC. The encoded protein is CAWSGPANEQFF.

This clone was seen once. The chain employs TRBV5-6 and TRBJ2-3; 12 bases are shared with TRBD2. Germline loops: CDR1 SGHDT, CDR2 YYEEEE. The CDR3 length is 15 residues. Trimming at V came to 3 bases and at J to 6 bases, leaving 5 bases not matched to a gene. The CDR3 loop is CASSSLAGGGDTQYF. CDR3 sequence (DNA): TGTGCCAGCAGCTCGCTAGCGGGAGGGGGGGATACGCAGTATTTT.

Written as DNA, the CDR3 is TGTGCCAGCAGTGAAGCACAGGACTATAGCAATCAGCCCCAGCATTTT. This translates into CASSEAQDYSNQPQHF. The rearrangement uses TRBV6-1 and TRBJ1-5; D perhaps matches TRBD1 (5 bases). The V gene lost 0 bases and the J gene lost 0 bases, with 9 bases spanning the gap. There are 16 residues in the CDR3. Germline CDR1 reads MNHNS; CDR2 reads SASEGT.

The chain has TRBV5-1 and TRBJ2-1, with 9 nucleotides matching TRBD2. Germline CDR1 SGHRS, CDR2 YFSETQ. The V and J ends lost 3 bases and 3 bases, in that order; junction bases with no gene match: 10. This CDR3 comprises 17 residues. CDR3 protein: CASSWPSGMTLYNEQFF. The DNA for the CDR3 is TGCGCCAGCAGCTGGCCTAGCGGGATGACACTCTACAATGAGCAGTTCTTC.

This chain connects TRBV15 to TRBJ2-7; D ambiguous. Germline loops: CDR1 LNHNV, CDR2 YYDKDF (reference sequence). The CDR3 spans 14 residues. With 1 base removed from V and 4 bases from J, the gap between germline ends came to 11 bases. CDR3 protein: CATSRVGRNYEQYF. The CDR3 nucleotides are TGTGCCACCAGCAGAGTTGGGCGGAATTACGAGCAGTACTTC.